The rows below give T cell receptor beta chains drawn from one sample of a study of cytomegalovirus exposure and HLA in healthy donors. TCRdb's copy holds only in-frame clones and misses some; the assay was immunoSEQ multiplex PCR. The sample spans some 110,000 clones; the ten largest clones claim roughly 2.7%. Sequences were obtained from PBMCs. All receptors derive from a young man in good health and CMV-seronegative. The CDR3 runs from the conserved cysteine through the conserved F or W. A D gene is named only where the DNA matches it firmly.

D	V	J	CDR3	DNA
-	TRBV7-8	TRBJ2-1	CASSLVDSSREQFF	TGTGCCAGCAGCTTAGTTGACTCCAGTCGTGAGCAGTTCTTC
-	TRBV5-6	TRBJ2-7	CASSGWGTLYEQYF	TGTGCCAGCAGCGGGTGGGGCACTCTCTACGAGCAGTACTTC
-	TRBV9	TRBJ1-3	CASSGTASSGNTIYF	TGTGCCAGCAGCGGGACAGCGAGCTCTGGAAACACCATATATTTT
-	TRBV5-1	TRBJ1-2	CASGQRDGGYGYTF	TGCGCCAGCGGCCAGAGGGACGGGGGCTATGGCTACACCTTC
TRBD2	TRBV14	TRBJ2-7	CASSHGTSGFYEQYF	TGTGCCAGCAGCCACGGGACTAGCGGATTCTACGAGCAGTACTTC
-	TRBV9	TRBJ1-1	CASSVGGDYMNTEAFF	TGTGCCAGCAGCGTAGGTGGAGACTATATGAACACTGAAGCTTTCTTT
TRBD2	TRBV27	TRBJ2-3	CASRKLAVLARTDTQYF	TGTGCCAGCAGAAAGCTAGCGGTACTTGCGCGCACAGATACGCAGTATTTT
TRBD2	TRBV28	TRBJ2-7	CASSFLAGGSEQYF	TGTGCCAGCAGTTTCCTAGCGGGAGGATCCGAGCAGTACTTC
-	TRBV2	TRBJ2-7	CASSESRTSYEQYF	TGTGCCAGCAGTGAATCAAGGACAAGCTACGAGCAGTACTTC
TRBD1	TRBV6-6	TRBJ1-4	CASSYGTGADNEKLFF	TGTGCCAGCAGTTACGGGACAGGGGCCGATAATGAAAAACTGTTTTTT
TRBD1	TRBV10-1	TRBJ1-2	CASSPSRGLNYGYTF	TGCGCCAGCAGTCCTAGCAGGGGGCTCAACTATGGCTACACCTTC
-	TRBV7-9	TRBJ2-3	CASSLVTPDTQYF	TGTGCCAGCAGCCTCGTTACTCCAGATACGCAGTATTTT
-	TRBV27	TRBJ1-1	CASSLNRQGWNTEAFF	TGTGCCAGCAGTTTAAACCGGCAGGGGTGGAACACTGAAGCTTTCTTT
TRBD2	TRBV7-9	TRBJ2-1	CASSPGLAGLSYNEQFF	TGTGCCAGCAGCCCTGGACTAGCGGGACTGTCCTACAATGAGCAGTTCTTC
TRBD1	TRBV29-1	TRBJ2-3	CSVDRVGGDTQYF	TGCAGCGTAGACAGGGTAGGGGGAGATACGCAGTATTTT
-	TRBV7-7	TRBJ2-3	CASSLARADTQYF	TGTGCTAGCAGCTTAGCGCGGGCAGATACGCAGTATTTT
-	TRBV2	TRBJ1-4	CASSAGRGEKLFF	TGTGCCAGCAGCGCAGGGAGGGGTGAAAAACTGTTTTTT
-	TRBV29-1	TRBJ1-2	CSVVRSAFYGYTF	TGCAGCGTTGTAAGGTCAGCGTTCTATGGCTACACCTTC
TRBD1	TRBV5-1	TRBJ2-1	CASFPTGGVVNNEQFF	TGCGCCAGCTTCCCTACAGGGGGCGTCGTAAACAATGAGCAGTTCTTC
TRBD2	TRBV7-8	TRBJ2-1	CASSLREGLDNEQFF	TGTGCCAGCAGCTTACGGGAGGGACTCGACAATGAGCAGTTCTTC
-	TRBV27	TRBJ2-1	CASSLTSFNEQFF	TGTGCCAGCAGCCTGACTTCCTTCAATGAGCAGTTCTTC
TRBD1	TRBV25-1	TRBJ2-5	CASLGDTGAYF	TGTGCCAGCCTCGGGGACACAGGGGCGTACTTC
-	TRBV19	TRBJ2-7	CASSIDNSPTYEQYF	TGTGCCAGTAGTATAGACAACTCACCGACCTACGAGCAGTACTTC
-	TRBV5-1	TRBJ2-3	CASSFVGSSDTQYF	TGCGCCAGCAGCTTTGTCGGGAGTTCAGATACGCAGTATTTT
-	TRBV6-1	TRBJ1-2	CASREEGPNYGYTF	TGTGCCAGCAGGGAGGAGGGGCCCAACTATGGCTACACCTTC
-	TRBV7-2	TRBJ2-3	CASRAGETDTQYF	TGTGCCAGCAGGGCAGGGGAGACAGATACGCAGTATTTT
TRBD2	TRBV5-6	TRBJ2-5	CASSFRAGGPETQYF	TGTGCCAGCAGCTTTAGGGCGGGAGGCCCTGAGACCCAGTACTTC
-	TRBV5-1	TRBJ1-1	CASSLGSGNTEAFF	TGCGCCAGCAGCTTGGGGTCCGGGAACACTGAAGCTTTCTTT
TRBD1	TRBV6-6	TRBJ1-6	CASSLSPTGVNSPLHF	TGTGCCAGCAGTCTCAGTCCGACAGGGGTTAATTCACCCCTCCACTTT
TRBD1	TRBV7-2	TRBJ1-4	CASSYQGGGSEKLFF	TGTGCCAGCAGCTACCAAGGAGGGGGCTCAGAAAAACTGTTTTTT
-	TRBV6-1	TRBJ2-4	CASSEQLRAGPKNIQYF	TGTGCCAGCAGTGAACAACTTCGGGCAGGGCCCAAAAACATTCAGTACTTC
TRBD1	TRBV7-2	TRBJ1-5	CASSEHRQGGPQHF	TGTGCCAGCAGCGAACACCGACAGGGTGGCCCCCAGCATTTT
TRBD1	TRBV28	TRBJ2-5	CASIDRVWETQYF	TGTGCCAGCATCGACAGGGTTTGGGAGACCCAGTACTTC
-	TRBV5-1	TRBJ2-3	CASSLGVGGSNTQYF	TGCGCCAGCAGCTTGGGGGTAGGGGGATCGAATACGCAGTATTTT
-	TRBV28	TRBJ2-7	CASTRSHEQYF	TGTGCCAGCACCCGGAGCCACGAGCAGTACTTC
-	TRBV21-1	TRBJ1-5	CASSRTGNNQPQHF	TGTGCCAGCAGCAGGACAGGGAACAATCAGCCCCAGCATTTT
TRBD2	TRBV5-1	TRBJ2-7	CASSPRLADYEQYF	TGCGCCAGCAGCCCTCGACTAGCGGACTACGAGCAGTACTTC
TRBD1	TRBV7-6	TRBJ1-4	CASSRTGVNEKLFF	TGTGCCAGCAGCCGGACAGGGGTGAATGAAAAACTGTTTTTT
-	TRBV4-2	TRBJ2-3	CASSPLAVSTDTQYF	TGTGCCAGCAGCCCTCTTGCGGTTAGCACAGATACGCAGTATTTT
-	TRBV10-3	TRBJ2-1	CAISEKTDEQFF	TGTGCCATCAGTGAGAAGACTGATGAGCAGTTCTTC
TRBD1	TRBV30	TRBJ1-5	CAWSPGTGEYQPQHF	TGTGCCTGGAGCCCCGGGACAGGGGAATATCAGCCCCAGCATTTT
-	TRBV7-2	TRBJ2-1	CASSPPGGEQFF	TGTGCCAGCAGCCCTCCGGGCGGGGAGCAGTTCTTC
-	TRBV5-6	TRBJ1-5	CASTIQGILNQPQHF	TGTGCCAGCACCATCCAGGGGATCCTCAATCAGCCCCAGCATTTT
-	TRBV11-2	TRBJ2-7	CASSLGQFSYEQYF	TGTGCCAGCAGCTTAGGACAGTTCTCCTACGAGCAGTACTTC
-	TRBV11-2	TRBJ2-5	CASSYTGETQYF	TGTGCCAGCAGCTATACAGGAGAGACCCAGTACTTC
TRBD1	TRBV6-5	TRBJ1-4	CASSYRPGGEEKLFF	TGTGCCAGCAGTTATAGGCCAGGGGGCGAGGAAAAACTGTTTTTT
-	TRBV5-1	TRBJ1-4	CASSTGRSEPNEKLFF	TGCGCCAGCAGCACCGGTAGATCGGAGCCTAATGAAAAACTGTTTTTT
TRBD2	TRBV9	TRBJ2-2	CASSSSGSSTGELFF	TGTGCCAGCAGCTCTAGCGGGAGTAGCACCGGGGAGCTGTTTTTT
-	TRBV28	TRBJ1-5	CASSLAGVNQPQHF	TGTGCCAGCAGTTTAGCCGGGGTAAATCAGCCCCAGCATTTT
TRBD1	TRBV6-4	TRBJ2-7	CASSAGTGGNEQYF	TGTGCCAGCAGTGCCGGGACAGGGGGGAACGAGCAGTACTTC
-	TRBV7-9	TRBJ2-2	CASSSLDTGELFF	TGTGCCAGCAGCTCTTTAGATACCGGGGAGCTGTTTTTT
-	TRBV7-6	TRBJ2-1	CASSLGLSSYNEQFF	TGTGCCAGCAGCTTAGGTCTGAGCTCCTACAATGAGCAGTTCTTC
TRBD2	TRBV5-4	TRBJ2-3	CASSRPGLAGADTQYF	TGTGCCAGCAGCCGACCGGGACTAGCGGGAGCAGATACGCAGTATTTT
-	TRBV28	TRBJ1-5	CASRNVGSSNQPQHF	TGTGCCAGCAGGAACGTCGGGAGTAGCAATCAGCCCCAGCATTTT
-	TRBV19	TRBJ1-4	CASSIRGGAEKLFF	TGTGCCAGTAGTATTCGGGGGGGCGCGGAAAAACTGTTTTTT
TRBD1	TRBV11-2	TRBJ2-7	CASSLGARGPSYEQYF	TGTGCCAGCAGCTTAGGTGCCAGGGGGCCGTCCTACGAGCAGTACTTC
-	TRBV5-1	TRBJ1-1	CASSLATGNTEAFF	TGCGCCAGCAGCCTAGCGACGGGGAACACTGAAGCTTTCTTT
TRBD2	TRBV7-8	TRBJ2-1	CASSLRLAENEQFF	TGTGCCAGCAGCTTAAGGCTAGCGGAGAATGAGCAGTTCTTC
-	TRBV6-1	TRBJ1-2	CASSDPWAYGYTF	TGTGCCAGCAGTGACCCCTGGGCCTATGGCTACACCTTC
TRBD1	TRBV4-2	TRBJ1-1	CASSHTRYRGRTEAFF	TGTGCCAGCAGCCACACAAGATACAGGGGGCGGACTGAAGCTTTCTTT